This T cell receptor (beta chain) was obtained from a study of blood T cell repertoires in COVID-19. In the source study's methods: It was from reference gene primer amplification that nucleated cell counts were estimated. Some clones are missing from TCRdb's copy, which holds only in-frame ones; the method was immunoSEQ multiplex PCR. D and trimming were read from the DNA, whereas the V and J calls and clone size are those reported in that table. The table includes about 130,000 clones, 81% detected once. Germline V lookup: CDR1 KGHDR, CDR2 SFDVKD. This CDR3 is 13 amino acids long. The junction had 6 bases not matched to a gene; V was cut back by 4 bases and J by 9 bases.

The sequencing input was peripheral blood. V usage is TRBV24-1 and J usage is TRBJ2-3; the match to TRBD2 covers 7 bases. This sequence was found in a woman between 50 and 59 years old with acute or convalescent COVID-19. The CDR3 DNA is TGTGCCACCAGTGACTTGACTAGCCCAACGCAGTATTTT. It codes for CATSDLTSPTQYF.